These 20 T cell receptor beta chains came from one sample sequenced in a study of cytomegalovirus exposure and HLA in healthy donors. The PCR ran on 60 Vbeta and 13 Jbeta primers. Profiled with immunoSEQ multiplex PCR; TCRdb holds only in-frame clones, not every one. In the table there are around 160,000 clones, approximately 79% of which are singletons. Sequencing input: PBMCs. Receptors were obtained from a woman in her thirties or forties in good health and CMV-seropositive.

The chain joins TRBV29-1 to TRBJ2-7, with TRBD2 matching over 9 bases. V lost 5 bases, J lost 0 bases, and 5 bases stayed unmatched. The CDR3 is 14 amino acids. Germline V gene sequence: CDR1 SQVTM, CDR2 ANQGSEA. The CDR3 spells CSVISGGSSYEQYF. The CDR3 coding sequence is TGCAGCGTTATTAGCGGGGGCAGCTCCTACGAGCAGTACTTC.

CDR3 DNA: TGTGCCAGCATCACTAATTCGGGAGGCCAGGCTTTCTTT. It translates to CASITNSGGQAFF. The chain recombines TRBV7-9 with TRBJ1-1; D gene unclear. The V and J ends lost 7 bases and 11 bases respectively, with 20 bases between them. CDR3 length: 13 residues. The germline CDR1 and CDR2 sequences are SEHNR and FQNEAQ (reference sequence).

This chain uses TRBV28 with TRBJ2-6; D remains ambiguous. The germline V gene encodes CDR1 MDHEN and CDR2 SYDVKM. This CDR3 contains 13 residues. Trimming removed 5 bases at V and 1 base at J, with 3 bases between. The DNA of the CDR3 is TGTGCCAGCAGTCGGTCTGGGGCCAACGTCCTGACTTTC. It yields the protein CASSRSGANVLTF.

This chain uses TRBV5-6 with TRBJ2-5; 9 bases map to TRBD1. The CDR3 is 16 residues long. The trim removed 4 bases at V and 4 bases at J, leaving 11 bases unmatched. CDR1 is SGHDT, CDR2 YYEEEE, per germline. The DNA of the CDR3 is TGTGCCAGCAGCCCAGACAACAGGGGGCGAGGAGAGACCCAGTACTTC. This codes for CASSPDNRGRGETQYF.

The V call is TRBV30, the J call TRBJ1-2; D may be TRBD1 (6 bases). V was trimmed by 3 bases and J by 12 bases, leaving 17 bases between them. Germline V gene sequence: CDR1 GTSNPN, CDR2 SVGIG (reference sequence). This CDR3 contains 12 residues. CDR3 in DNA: TGTGCCTGGAGGACAGGCCACCCTTCCGACACCTTC. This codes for CAWRTGHPSDTF.

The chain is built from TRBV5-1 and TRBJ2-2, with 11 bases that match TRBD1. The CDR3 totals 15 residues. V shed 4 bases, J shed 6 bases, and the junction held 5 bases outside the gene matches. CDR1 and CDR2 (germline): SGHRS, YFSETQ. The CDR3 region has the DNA TGCGCCAGCAGCATAGGACAGGGGGCTCCCGGGGAGCTGTTTTTT. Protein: CASSIGQGAPGELFF.

CDR3 protein: CASSLGLAGGNEQFF. The CDR3 DNA sequence: TGTGCCAGCAGCTTAGGGCTAGCGGGGGGTAATGAGCAGTTCTTC. The chain joins TRBV7-3 to TRBJ2-1; 11 bases fit TRBD2. Germline-derived CDR1 and CDR2 are SGHTA and FQGTGA. J gave up 7 bases and V 2 bases, and 4 bases lay outside the gene matches. The CDR3 length is 15 residues.

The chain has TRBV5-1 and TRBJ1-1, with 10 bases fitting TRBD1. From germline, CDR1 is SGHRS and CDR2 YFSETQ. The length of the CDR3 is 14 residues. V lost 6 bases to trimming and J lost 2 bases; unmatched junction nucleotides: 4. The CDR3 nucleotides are TGCGCCAGCACCCGGGACAGGGGAAACACTGAAGCTTTCTTT. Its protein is CASTRDRGNTEAFF.

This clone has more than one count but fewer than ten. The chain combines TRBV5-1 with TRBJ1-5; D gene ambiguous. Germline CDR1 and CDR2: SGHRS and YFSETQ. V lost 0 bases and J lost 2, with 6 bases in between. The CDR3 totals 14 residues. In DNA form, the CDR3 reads TGCGCCAGCAGCTTGGACGGGGGCAATCAGCCCCAGCATTTT. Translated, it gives CASSLDGGNQPQHF.

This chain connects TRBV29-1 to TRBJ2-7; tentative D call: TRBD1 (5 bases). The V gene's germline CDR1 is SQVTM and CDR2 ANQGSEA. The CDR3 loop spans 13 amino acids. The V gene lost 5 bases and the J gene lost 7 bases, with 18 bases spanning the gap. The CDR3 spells CSVKQLTDGEQYF. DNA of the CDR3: TGCAGCGTTAAGCAATTGACAGATGGGGAGCAGTACTTC.

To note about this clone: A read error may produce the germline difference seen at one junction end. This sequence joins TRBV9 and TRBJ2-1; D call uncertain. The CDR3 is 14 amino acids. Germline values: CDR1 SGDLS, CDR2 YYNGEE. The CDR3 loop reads CASSATLNYNERFF. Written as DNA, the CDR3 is TGTGCCAGCAGCGCGACTTTAAACTACAATGAGCGGTTCTTC.

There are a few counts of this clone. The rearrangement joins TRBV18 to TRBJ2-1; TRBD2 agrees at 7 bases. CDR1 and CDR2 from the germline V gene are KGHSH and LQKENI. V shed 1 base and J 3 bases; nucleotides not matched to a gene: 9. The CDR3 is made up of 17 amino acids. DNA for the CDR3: TGTGCCAGCTCACCACGTTCGTACGGCGGGGGCTACAATGAGCAGTTCTTC. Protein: CASSPRSYGGGYNEQFF.

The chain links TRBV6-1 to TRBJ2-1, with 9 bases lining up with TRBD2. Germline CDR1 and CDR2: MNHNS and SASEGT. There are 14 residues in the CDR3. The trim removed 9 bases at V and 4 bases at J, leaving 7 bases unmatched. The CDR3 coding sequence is TGTGCCAGTGAGAGGGCGGGGGGGTACAATGAGCAGTTCTTC. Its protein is CASERAGGYNEQFF.

The CDR3 protein is CASSTSIGHYGYTF. CDR3 nucleotide sequence: TGTGCCAGTAGTACGAGTATAGGACATTATGGCTACACCTTC. The gene calls are TRBV19 and TRBJ1-2, with a weak D call TRBD1 (5 bases). Germline V CDR1 and CDR2: LNHDA, SQIVND (reference sequence). V lost 4 bases to trimming and J lost 5 bases, with 14 bases between them. The CDR3 spans 14 residues. The full variable domain, rest sourced from reference TRBV19 and TRBJ1-2, is DGGITQSPKYLFRKEGQNVTLSCEQNLNHDAMYWYRQDPGQGLRLIYYSQIVNDFQKGDIAEGYSVSREKKESFPLTVTSAQKNPTAFYLCASSTSIGHYGYTFGSGTRLTVV.

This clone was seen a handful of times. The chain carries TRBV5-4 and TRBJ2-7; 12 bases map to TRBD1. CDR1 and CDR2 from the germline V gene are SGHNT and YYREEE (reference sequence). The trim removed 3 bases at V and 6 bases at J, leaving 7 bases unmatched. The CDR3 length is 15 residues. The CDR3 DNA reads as TGTGCCAGCAGCTGGGGGGGACAGGGGGCCGGCGAGCAGTACTTC. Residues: CASSWGGQGAGEQYF.

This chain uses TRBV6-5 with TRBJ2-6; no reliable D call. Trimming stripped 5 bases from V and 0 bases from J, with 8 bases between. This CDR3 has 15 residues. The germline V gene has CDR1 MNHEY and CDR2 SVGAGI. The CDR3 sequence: CASSQSLSGANVLTF. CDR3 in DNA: TGTGCCAGCAGTCAGTCCCTCTCTGGGGCCAACGTCCTGACTTTC.

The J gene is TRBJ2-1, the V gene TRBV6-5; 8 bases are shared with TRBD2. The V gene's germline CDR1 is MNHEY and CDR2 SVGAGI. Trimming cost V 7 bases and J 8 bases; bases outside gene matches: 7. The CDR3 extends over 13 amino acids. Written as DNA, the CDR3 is TGTGCCAGCACCTACGGGGGGGCCGATGAGCAGTTCTTC. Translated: CASTYGGADEQFF.

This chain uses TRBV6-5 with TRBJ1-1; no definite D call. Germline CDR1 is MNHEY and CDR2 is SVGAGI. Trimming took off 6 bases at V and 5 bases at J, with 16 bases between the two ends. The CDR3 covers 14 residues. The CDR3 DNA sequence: TGTGCCAGCAGCGTCGGGGTCAGTGGGACTGAAGCTTTCTTT. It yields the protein CASSVGVSGTEAFF.

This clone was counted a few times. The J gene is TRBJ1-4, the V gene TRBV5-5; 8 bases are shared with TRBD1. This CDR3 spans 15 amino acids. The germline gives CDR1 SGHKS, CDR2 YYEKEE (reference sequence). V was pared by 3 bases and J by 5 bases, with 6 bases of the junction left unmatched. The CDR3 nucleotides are TGTGCCAGCAGCTCGGGACAGGAAGGAAATGAAAAACTGTTTTTT. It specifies CASSSGQEGNEKLFF.

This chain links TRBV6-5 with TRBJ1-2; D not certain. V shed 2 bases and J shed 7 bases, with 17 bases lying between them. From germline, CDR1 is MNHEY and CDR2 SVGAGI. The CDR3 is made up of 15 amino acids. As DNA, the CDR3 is TGTGCCAGCAGTTACGCGGCAGGATTGGAGGGTGGCTACACCTTC. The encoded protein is CASSYAAGLEGGYTF.